The rows below give T cell receptor beta chains drawn from one sample of a study of T cell changes during pregnancy in multiple sclerosis. TCRdb's copy holds only in-frame clones and misses some; the assay was immunoSEQ multiplex PCR. This table has a few thousand clones, approximately 84% appearing once. Sequences were derived from CD8+ T cells from peripheral blood mononuclear cells, sampled in the first trimester of pregnancy. Source of these receptors: a female donor in good health, enrolled as a control in a pregnancy study. Each CDR3 is given with its conserved first and last residue. The D gene is left open where the match is weak. The size entry is marked missing in some rows and otherwise reads once, few, many or a size class.

J: TRBJ1-6; V: TRBV27; size: NA; length: 14; D: TRBD1; DNA: TGTGCCAGCAGTCGACAGGGGGCACGGTCACCCCTCCACTTT; CDR3: CASSRQGARSPLHF
J: TRBJ2-5; V: TRBV5-6; size: NA; length: 17; D: NA; DNA: TGTGCCAGCAGCTTGCGGTCCAGTTCGGGAAACCAAGAGACCCAGTACTTC; CDR3: CASSLRSSSGNQETQYF
J: TRBJ2-1; V: TRBV6-5; size: NA; length: 15; D: TRBD2; DNA: TGTGCCAGCAGTCGACTAGCGGGAGATATCAATGAGCAGTTCTTC; CDR3: CASSRLAGDINEQFF
J: TRBJ2-2; V: TRBV19; size: NA; length: 16; D: TRBD1; DNA: TGTGCCAGTAGTGGGGCGCAGGGGGCGCGCACCGGGGAGCTGTTTTTT; CDR3: CASSGAQGARTGELFF
J: TRBJ2-1; V: TRBV5-1; size: NA; length: 21; D: TRBD2; DNA: TGCGCCAGCAGCTCAACCCGGGGGCGGGGGGTTAACACTATCTCCTACAATGAGCAGTTCTTC; CDR3: CASSSTRGRGVNTISYNEQFF
J: TRBJ2-7; V: TRBV7-2; size: NA; length: 14; D: TRBD2; DNA: TGTGCCAGCAGCCAAATGCGGGGGGGCTACGAGCAGTACTTC; CDR3: CASSQMRGGYEQYF
J: TRBJ1-1; V: TRBV13; size: once; length: 17; D: NA; DNA: TGTGCCAGCAGCCACAACAGGGCAATACCCTTGAACACTGAAGCTTTCTTT; CDR3: CASSHNRAIPLNTEAFF
J: TRBJ2-5; V: TRBV14; size: NA; length: 15; D: NA; DNA: TGTGCCAGCAGCCAAGAGAGAACTTACCAAGAGACCCAGTACTTC; CDR3: CASSQERTYQETQYF
J: TRBJ1-4; V: TRBV11-2; size: NA; length: 12; D: NA; DNA: TGTGCCAGCAGCTTAGATAGTGAAAAACTGTTTTTT; CDR3: CASSLDSEKLFF
J: TRBJ2-5; V: TRBV7-9; size: once; length: 16; D: NA; DNA: TGTGCCAGCAGCTTACGCCTAGGAGCCACCCAAGAGACCCAGTACTTC; CDR3: CASSLRLGATQETQYF
J: TRBJ2-7; V: TRBV11-2; size: NA; length: 14; D: NA; DNA: TGTGCCAGCAGGCCACGGGGTAGCGTTGACGAGCAGTACTTC; CDR3: CASRPRGSVDEQYF
J: TRBJ2-7; V: TRBV2; size: NA; length: 13; D: NA; DNA: TGTGCCAGCCTTGGCAGGGGCGATTACGAGCAGTACTTC; CDR3: CASLGRGDYEQYF
J: TRBJ2-5; V: TRBV11-2; size: NA; length: 15; D: NA; DNA: TGTGCCAGCACATCCGGGACTTTGGGTTCGGAGACCCAGTACTTC; CDR3: CASTSGTLGSETQYF
J: TRBJ2-1; V: TRBV29-1; size: once; length: 12; D: NA; DNA: TGCAGCGCAGGAAAATGGGACAATGAGCAGTTCTTC; CDR3: CSAGKWDNEQFF
J: TRBJ2-7; V: TRBV6-5; size: NA; length: 15; D: TRBD1; DNA: TGTGCCAGCAGTACCTCCGGGACAGCACCCTACGAGCAGTACTTC; CDR3: CASSTSGTAPYEQYF
J: TRBJ2-7; V: TRBV6-1; size: NA; length: 14; D: NA; DNA: TGTGCCAGCACCCACCCAGGGGAAACCTACGAGCAGTACTTC; CDR3: CASTHPGETYEQYF
J: TRBJ2-7; V: TRBV7-2; size: NA; length: 15; D: TRBD1; DNA: TGTGCCAGCAGCACTCGGGACAGGGGGCCCTACGAGCAGTACTTC; CDR3: CASSTRDRGPYEQYF
J: TRBJ1-3; V: TRBV6-5; size: NA; length: 15; D: TRBD1; DNA: TGTGCCAGCAGACCAGACAGGGCATTTGGAAACACCATATATTTT; CDR3: CASRPDRAFGNTIYF
J: TRBJ2-3; V: TRBV10-3; size: NA; length: 15; D: TRBD2; DNA: TGTGCCATCAGAGCCGGGACTAGCGAAACAGATACGCAGTATTTT; CDR3: CAIRAGTSETDTQYF
J: TRBJ1-1; V: TRBV11-3; size: NA; length: 14; D: TRBD1; DNA: TGTGCCAGCAGCCTCCGACAGGGGGACACTGAAGCTTTCTTT; CDR3: CASSLRQGDTEAFF
J: TRBJ2-1; V: TRBV27; size: NA; length: 17; D: TRBD1; DNA: TGTGCCAGCAGTTTATTCTCCCAACAGGGGGTAGCAGATGAGCAGTTCTTC; CDR3: CASSLFSQQGVADEQFF
J: TRBJ1-6; V: TRBV7-2; size: NA; length: 13; D: NA; DNA: TGTGCCAGCAGCTTGCTCGAGGGAGCACCCCTCCACTTT; CDR3: CASSLLEGAPLHF
J: TRBJ2-7; V: TRBV29-1; size: NA; length: 13; D: TRBD2; DNA: TGCAGCGCCACTAGCGGGACCTCCTACGAGCAGTACTTC; CDR3: CSATSGTSYEQYF
J: TRBJ2-4; V: TRBV7-9; size: NA; length: 16; D: TRBD2; DNA: TGTGCCAGCAGTCAACGGGAGGGGGTAGGCAAAAACATTCAGTACTTC; CDR3: CASSQREGVGKNIQYF
J: TRBJ1-6; V: TRBV19; size: NA; length: 11; D: NA; DNA: TGTGCCAGTTCGCGTAATTCACCCCTCCACTTT; CDR3: CASSRNSPLHF
J: TRBJ2-7; V: TRBV2; size: NA; length: 15; D: TRBD2; DNA: TGTGCCAGCGGAAGCTGGGCGGGAGGCTCCTACGAGCAGTACTTC; CDR3: CASGSWAGGSYEQYF
J: TRBJ1-2; V: TRBV25-1; size: NA; length: 13; D: NA; DNA: TGTGCCAGCAGTGGGTCGGGGTCCTATGGCTACACCTTC; CDR3: CASSGSGSYGYTF
J: TRBJ2-1; V: TRBV5-1; size: NA; length: 15; D: TRBD2; DNA: TGCGCCAGCAGCTTTACTAGCGGGGGGAACAATGAGCAGTTCTTC; CDR3: CASSFTSGGNNEQFF
J: TRBJ2-1; V: TRBV29-1; size: NA; length: 12; D: NA; DNA: TGCAGCGTTGAATCCAGGGCAAATGAGCAGTTCTTC; CDR3: CSVESRANEQFF
J: TRBJ1-2; V: TRBV27; size: once; length: 15; D: NA; DNA: TGTGCCAGCAGTTTAACGGTAACCTCTAACTATGGCTACACCTTC; CDR3: CASSLTVTSNYGYTF
J: TRBJ2-7; V: TRBV19; size: NA; length: 14; D: TRBD1; DNA: TGTGCCAGTAGTATGGGACAGGGCTCCTACGAGCAGTACTTC; CDR3: CASSMGQGSYEQYF